This T cell receptor (beta chain) stems from a study of cytomegalovirus exposure and HLA in healthy donors. Findings and caveats of the study: The authors listed roughly 150 TCR beta chains as cytomegalovirus-associated.

For this clone: The target antigen is unknown.

Researchers ran the PCR with 60 Vbeta and 13 Jbeta primers. Profiled with immunoSEQ multiplex PCR; TCRdb holds only in-frame clones, not every one. The table records roughly 150,000 clones, 75% of them present only once. This TCR was sampled from a man between 18 and 35 years old in good health and CMV-seronegative. The sample comprised PBMCs.

The CDR3 reads CASRGLSGNTIYF. The CDR3 DNA reads TGTGCCAGCAGGGGGCTCTCTGGAAACACCATATATTTT. The chain couples TRBV2 to TRBJ1-3; possibly TRBD1 for D (5 bases). The CDR3 totals 13 residues. Trimming took off 6 bases at V and 0 bases at J, with 6 bases between the two ends. Germline CDR1 SNHLY, CDR2 FYNNEI.